The TCR beta chain described here comes from a study of blood T cell repertoires in COVID-19. Germline assignment: CDR1 MNHEY and CDR2 SVGAGI. V gave up 8 bases and J gave up 4 bases, with 12 bases separating them. The CDR3 loop spans 12 amino acids. Clones were read by immunoSEQ multiplex PCR, and TCRdb kept only the in-frame ones, dropping some. The table shows over 35,000 clones, with about 85% occurring only once. The clonotype comes from a human donor in a cohort sampled during active COVID-19. Sample: peripheral blood. This chain connects TRBV6-5 to TRBJ2-7, with D possibly TRBD1 on 5 matching bases. For the CDR3, the DNA is TGTGCCAGCCGGACAAACAGTTACGAGCAGTACTTC. Translated, it gives CASRTNSYEQYF.